These T cell receptor beta chains were read from a single sample in a study of T-cell reconstitution after alpha-beta-depleted transplantation in children. TCRdb reanalysed the PCR reads using MiXCR and keeps one entry per CDR3 protein. The repertoire has some 240,000 distinct CDR3 sequences, 9.5% to 15% of them found once; the top ten carry around 3%. This specimen was PBMCs from the stem cell graft donor, taken from the stem cell graft. Every receptor here comes from a human donor who donated a stem cell graft to a child with acute lymphoblastic leukemia. The CDR3 runs from the conserved cysteine through the conserved F or W. Fields, in order: CDR3 length, J gene, V gene, D gene, clone size, CDR3 DNA, CDR3 protein. The D gene is left open where the match is weak. The listing skips clone size in some rows; elsewhere it reads once, few, many or a size class.

length: 15; J: TRBJ2-6; V: TRBV4-3; D: -; size: -; DNA: TGCGCCAGCAGCCGTATGGGGGGCGGGGCCAACGTCCTGACTTTC; CDR3: CASSRMGGGANVLTF
length: 14; J: TRBJ2-3; V: TRBV19; D: TRBD2; size: -; DNA: TGTGCCAGTGCCATAGCGGGAGTGGGGGATACGCAGTATTTT; CDR3: CASAIAGVGDTQYF
length: 13; J: TRBJ2-2; V: TRBV15; D: -; size: -; DNA: TGTGCCACCAGCAGAGTTCGAAGGGGGGAGCTGTTTTTT; CDR3: CATSRVRRGELFF
length: 18; J: TRBJ1-2; V: TRBV13; D: -; size: -; DNA: TGTGCCAGCAGCGGGGGGAGTCAGCTTAAAGCTAAGAGCTATGGCTACACCTTC; CDR3: CASSGGSQLKAKSYGYTF
length: 14; J: TRBJ1-2; V: TRBV9; D: -; size: many; DNA: TGTGCCAGCAGCGTAGGGAATCCTAGCTATGGCTACACCTTC; CDR3: CASSVGNPSYGYTF
length: 10; J: TRBJ2-5; V: TRBV29-1; D: -; size: many; DNA: TGCAGCGTTGGAAAGGGTACCCAGTACTTC; CDR3: CSVGKGTQYF
length: 13; J: TRBJ2-2; V: TRBV5-6; D: -; size: many; DNA: TGTGCCAGCAGCTTGTCCGGGGGAGGGGAGCTGTTTTTT; CDR3: CASSLSGGGELFF
length: 11; J: TRBJ1-4; V: TRBV7-9; D: -; size: many; DNA: TGTGCCAGCAGCTTTGTTGAAAAACTGTTTTTT; CDR3: CASSFVEKLFF
length: 16; J: TRBJ1-2; V: TRBV5-1; D: TRBD1; size: many; DNA: TGCGCCAGCAGCCCACGGACAGGGGATAAGAACTATGGCTACACCTTC; CDR3: CASSPRTGDKNYGYTF
length: 19; J: TRBJ1-2; V: TRBV3-1; D: TRBD1; size: -; DNA: TGTGCCAGCAGCCAAGATTCCGGTTTCTTGGGACAGAACTACTATGGCTACACCTTC; CDR3: CASSQDSGFLGQNYYGYTF
length: 16; J: TRBJ1-5; V: TRBV28; D: -; size: many; DNA: TGTGCCAGCAGTTTCCCGGCGGACTATAGCAATCAGCCCCAGCATTTT; CDR3: CASSFPADYSNQPQHF
length: 14; J: TRBJ2-1; V: TRBV29-1; D: TRBD2; size: many; DNA: TGCAGCGTAGGCGGGACTAGCGGGAGCAATGAGCAGTTCTTC; CDR3: CSVGGTSGSNEQFF
length: 18; J: TRBJ2-2; V: TRBV18; D: TRBD1; size: -; DNA: TGTGCCAGCTCACCACCAGTGGGACAGGGAGCTAACACCGGGGAGCTGTTTTTT; CDR3: CASSPPVGQGANTGELFF
length: 15; J: TRBJ2-2; V: TRBV6-5; D: -; size: many; DNA: TGTGCCAGCAGTTACCCTCCTGACAGAACCGGGGAGCTGTTTTTT; CDR3: CASSYPPDRTGELFF
length: 13; J: TRBJ2-7; V: TRBV4-3; D: -; size: -; DNA: TGCGCCAGCAGCCCATCGGGGGGCGACGAGCAGTACTTC; CDR3: CASSPSGGDEQYF
length: 12; J: TRBJ1-1; V: TRBV28; D: -; size: many; DNA: TGTGCCAGCCGAGGGTACGGAACTGAAGCTTTCTTT; CDR3: CASRGYGTEAFF
length: 14; J: TRBJ2-5; V: TRBV7-2; D: -; size: many; DNA: TGTGCCAGCAGCTTACTCAGCTATCAAGAGACCCAGTACTTC; CDR3: CASSLLSYQETQYF
length: 15; J: TRBJ2-1; V: TRBV5-1; D: TRBD2; size: many; DNA: TGCGCCAGCAGCTCCCGACTAGCGGGAGACCATGAGCAGTTCTTC; CDR3: CASSSRLAGDHEQFF
length: 13; J: TRBJ2-1; V: TRBV4-2; D: TRBD2; size: many; DNA: TGTGCCAGCAATAGCGGGGGGATCAATGAGCAGTTCTTC; CDR3: CASNSGGINEQFF
length: 17; J: TRBJ2-2; V: TRBV5-8; D: TRBD1; size: many; DNA: TGTGCCAGCAGCCCCAGACCCGGACAGGGGAACACCGGGGAGCTGTTTTTT; CDR3: CASSPRPGQGNTGELFF
length: 17; J: TRBJ2-1; V: TRBV9; D: TRBD2; size: many; DNA: TGTGCCAGCAGCGACAACGGGGCTAGCGGGAGTGTAAATGAGCAGTTCTTC; CDR3: CASSDNGASGSVNEQFF
length: 13; J: TRBJ2-1; V: TRBV7-9; D: -; size: many; DNA: TGTGCCAGCAGCTTTGTAGGGCTGGATGAGCAGTTCTTC; CDR3: CASSFVGLDEQFF
length: 14; J: TRBJ2-1; V: TRBV6-1; D: TRBD2; size: medium-sized; DNA: TGTGCCAGCAGTGAAGCGCGGGGGGGCAATGAGCAGTTCTTC; CDR3: CASSEARGGNEQFF
length: 13; J: TRBJ2-1; V: TRBV29-1; D: TRBD2; size: many; DNA: TGCAGCATTACCGGGACTAGCTTTAATGAGCAGTTCTTC; CDR3: CSITGTSFNEQFF
length: 13; J: TRBJ1-5; V: TRBV19; D: TRBD1; size: -; DNA: TGTGCCAGTAGCACAGGGGGGGATCAGCCCCAGCATTTT; CDR3: CASSTGGDQPQHF
length: 13; J: TRBJ2-3; V: TRBV20-1; D: TRBD1; size: many; DNA: TGCAGTGCTAACAGGGGGCACACAGATACGCAGTATTTT; CDR3: CSANRGHTDTQYF
length: 16; J: TRBJ1-2; V: TRBV20-1; D: -; size: many; DNA: TGCAGTGCTAGACAAACTGGACACCTCTGGGGCTATGGCTACACCTTC; CDR3: CSARQTGHLWGYGYTF
length: 16; J: TRBJ2-7; V: TRBV7-9; D: TRBD1; size: many; DNA: TGTGCCAGCAGCTTAGATCCGGGACAGGGATCCTACGAGCAGTACTTC; CDR3: CASSLDPGQGSYEQYF
length: 14; J: TRBJ2-5; V: TRBV30; D: -; size: -; DNA: TGTGCCTGGAGTGTAACAGGGAGCGGGGAGACCCAGTACTTC; CDR3: CAWSVTGSGETQYF
length: 15; J: TRBJ2-1; V: TRBV6-5; D: -; size: few; DNA: TGTGCCAGCAGTTACTCCCCAGTTCCTTACAATGAGCAGTTCTTC; CDR3: CASSYSPVPYNEQFF
length: 15; J: TRBJ2-1; V: TRBV7-2; D: -; size: many; DNA: TGTGCCAGCAGCTTAGGTGGAGGGGGCTACAATGAGCAGTTCTTC; CDR3: CASSLGGGGYNEQFF
length: 13; J: TRBJ2-3; V: TRBV4-3; D: -; size: many; DNA: TGCGCCAGCAGCCAACGGGTTACAGATACGCAGTATTTT; CDR3: CASSQRVTDTQYF
length: 11; J: TRBJ2-7; V: TRBV12-3/TRBV12-4; D: -; size: many; DNA: TGTGCCAGCGCGGCCCTCCACGAGCAGTACTTC; CDR3: CASAALHEQYF
length: 15; J: TRBJ2-4; V: TRBV12-3/TRBV12-4; D: TRBD1; size: many; DNA: TGTGCCAGCCTAATGGGGACAGGGCCGAAAAACATTCAGTACTTC; CDR3: CASLMGTGPKNIQYF
length: 15; J: TRBJ1-4; V: TRBV2; D: -; size: many; DNA: TGTGCCAGCAGTGAATTAGGGACCAGAGATGAAAAACTGTTTTTT; CDR3: CASSELGTRDEKLFF
length: 14; J: TRBJ2-7; V: TRBV18; D: -; size: many; DNA: TGTGCCAGCTCACCACCCGGGGGTGGCTACGAGCAGTACTTC; CDR3: CASSPPGGGYEQYF
length: 14; J: TRBJ2-6; V: TRBV6-1; D: -; size: many; DNA: TGTGCCAGCAGCGCCGTCTCTGGGGCCAACGTCCTGACTTTC; CDR3: CASSAVSGANVLTF
length: 15; J: TRBJ1-5; V: TRBV6-2/TRBV6-3; D: -; size: -; DNA: TGTGTCAGCACGACCCCCGGGACTCACAATCAGCCCCAGCATTTT; CDR3: CVSTTPGTHNQPQHF
length: 15; J: TRBJ2-3; V: TRBV12-3/TRBV12-4; D: TRBD2; size: many; DNA: TGTGCCAGCAGTCCTAGCGGGGGGCCGGGAGATACGCAGTATTTT; CDR3: CASSPSGGPGDTQYF
length: 15; J: TRBJ2-1; V: TRBV30; D: -; size: -; DNA: TGTGCCTGGAGTGGGATCACTGGCTCCTACAATGAGCAGTTCTTC; CDR3: CAWSGITGSYNEQFF
length: 15; J: TRBJ2-7; V: TRBV6-2/TRBV6-3; D: TRBD1; size: few; DNA: TGTGCCAGCAGTTGGCCCGGACAGGGCTCCTACGAGCAGTACTTC; CDR3: CASSWPGQGSYEQYF
length: 15; J: TRBJ2-1; V: TRBV5-1; D: TRBD1; size: many; DNA: TGCGCCAGCAGCTTAGGACAGGGCCCTTACAATGAGCAGTTCTTC; CDR3: CASSLGQGPYNEQFF
length: 16; J: TRBJ1-3; V: TRBV27; D: TRBD1; size: many; DNA: TGTGCCAGCAGTCCGACACCGGACAGGGGTGGAAACACCATATATTTT; CDR3: CASSPTPDRGGNTIYF
length: 17; J: TRBJ1-5; V: TRBV20-1; D: -; size: few; DNA: TGCAGTGCTAGACCCTCACACCCAGGTTTTAGCAATCAGCCCCAGCATTTT; CDR3: CSARPSHPGFSNQPQHF
length: 16; J: TRBJ2-1; V: TRBV12-3/TRBV12-4; D: TRBD2; size: many; DNA: TGTGCCAGCAGTTCCAGGACTAGCGGGTCCTACAATGAGCAGTTCTTC; CDR3: CASSSRTSGSYNEQFF
length: 16; J: TRBJ2-2; V: TRBV5-5; D: -; size: few; DNA: TGTGCCAGCAGCCCATATGCTGGACTAAACACCGGGGAGCTGTTTTTT; CDR3: CASSPYAGLNTGELFF
length: 14; J: TRBJ2-3; V: TRBV9; D: -; size: many; DNA: TGTGCCAGCAGCGCGGGTCTGAAGACAGATACGCAGTATTTT; CDR3: CASSAGLKTDTQYF
length: 15; J: TRBJ1-3; V: TRBV20-1; D: -; size: medium-sized; DNA: TGCAGTGCTAGACCAGGGGCGGCTCCTGGAAACACCATATATTTT; CDR3: CSARPGAAPGNTIYF
length: 14; J: TRBJ2-7; V: TRBV25-1; D: -; size: many; DNA: TGTGCCAGCAGAGGGGCGGCCCTAACCTACGAGCAGTACTTC; CDR3: CASRGAALTYEQYF
length: 15; J: TRBJ2-3; V: TRBV5-1; D: -; size: -; DNA: TGCGCCAGCAGCTTGGCTGCGGGGAATACAGATACGCAGTATTTT; CDR3: CASSLAAGNTDTQYF
length: 16; J: TRBJ2-5; V: TRBV15; D: TRBD1; size: many; DNA: TGTGCCACCACCAAGATCGGACAGGGGTTGCAAGAGACCCAGTACTTC; CDR3: CATTKIGQGLQETQYF
length: 16; J: TRBJ1-2; V: TRBV10-2; D: -; size: many; DNA: TGCGCCAGCAGTGGAGTCTTGGGGAGCGGCGACTATGGCTACACCTTC; CDR3: CASSGVLGSGDYGYTF
length: 13; J: TRBJ1-1; V: TRBV7-9; D: -; size: many; DNA: TGTGCCAGCTCTCTTCAGGCGAACACTGAAGCTTTCTTT; CDR3: CASSLQANTEAFF
length: 12; J: TRBJ1-2; V: TRBV29-1; D: -; size: many; DNA: TGCAGCGTTCAGAGGGCTGGCTATGGCTACACCTTC; CDR3: CSVQRAGYGYTF
length: 15; J: TRBJ2-7; V: TRBV7-9; D: -; size: many; DNA: TGTGCCAGCAGCCCCCCGGGACGGAGCAAGTACGAGCAGTACTTC; CDR3: CASSPPGRSKYEQYF
length: 15; J: TRBJ2-1; V: TRBV7-9; D: -; size: many; DNA: TGTGCCAGCAGCTTAGGGAGCGGGTTCGTCGATGAGCAGTTCTTC; CDR3: CASSLGSGFVDEQFF
length: 17; J: TRBJ2-1; V: TRBV24-1; D: -; size: -; DNA: TGTGCCACCAGTGAACCCCCTCGTACAGTTTCCTACAATGAGCAGTTCTTC; CDR3: CATSEPPRTVSYNEQFF